This T cell receptor (beta chain) was documented in a study of cytomegalovirus exposure and HLA in healthy donors. Study context: Membership in the Caucasian-associated ancestry cluster was found for around 81% of roughly 400 genotyped donors.

This clone turned up a few times. Antigen specificity is unknown. It was with 60 Vbeta and 13 Jbeta primers that the PCR ran. In the authors' methods: Later analysis identified around 85 million unique TCR beta chains, about 11 million shared. The protocol was immunoSEQ multiplex PCR, while the TCRdb copy is restricted to in-frame clones and leaves out a portion. The D gene and trimming were derived from the DNA, and the V and J assignments and clone size from that table. The repertoire holds over 85,000 clones, around 8% seen once, with under 3% in the top ten. V shed 3 bases and J 7 bases; nucleotides not matched to a gene: 5. CDR3 length equals 12 residues. CDR1 is GTSNPN, CDR2 SVGIG, per germline (reference sequence). Study-wide results and caveats: The availability of immune exposure information extended only to CMV serostatus.

The chain links TRBV30 to TRBJ1-2; TRBD1 agrees at 7 bases. The clonotype comes from a man in his fifties in good health and CMV-seronegative. Sequencing was performed on PBMCs. The CDR3 is CAWSVDRVGYTF. DNA for the CDR3: TGTGCCTGGAGCGTCGACAGGGTTGGCTACACCTTC.